These T cell receptor beta chains were read from a single sample in a study of Tregs in tolerant kidney transplant recipients. Measured with immunoSEQ multiplex PCR; TCRdb has only the in-frame clones, and not every one. This table has fewer than 55,000 clones, roughly nine tenths appearing once. The starting material was CD8+ T cells from blood (PBMCs), obtained 12 months after the transplant. These receptors were taken from a human patient who received a combined kidney and bone marrow transplant. Some T cells may be graft donor cells. The CDR3 runs from the conserved cysteine through the conserved F or W. The D gene is left open where the match is weak.

v_gene	j_gene	d_gene	CDR3aa	CDR3nt
TRBV27	TRBJ2-3	TRBD1	CASSYSQGELTDAQYF	TGTGCCAGCAGTTACTCTCAGGGGGAGTTGACAGATGCGCAGTATTTT
TRBV9	TRBJ1-2	NA	CASSSTGNNYGYTF	TGTGCCAGCAGCTCGACAGGTAACAACTATGGCTACACCTTC
TRBV13	TRBJ1-5	NA	CASSLAGQPQHF	TGTGCCAGCAGCTTAGCAGGGCAGCCCCAGCATTTT
TRBV30	TRBJ1-2	NA	CAWSPENRVTNYGYTF	TGTGCCTGGAGTCCCGAAAACAGGGTTACTAACTATGGCTACACCTTC
TRBV19	TRBJ1-2	NA	CASSGGIWGYTF	TGTGCCAGTAGTGGCGGGATCTGGGGCTACACCTTC
TRBV7-9	TRBJ1-2	TRBD1	CASRSQGAYGYTF	TGTGCCAGCAGATCTCAGGGGGCGTACGGCTACACCTTC
TRBV4-3	TRBJ2-5	NA	CASSQDRARAWETQYF	TGCGCCAGCAGCCAAGATAGGGCCAGGGCGTGGGAGACCCAGTACTTC
TRBV7-9	TRBJ1-2	TRBD1	CASSPRTGLYGYTF	TGTGCCAGCAGCCCCCGGACAGGGTTGTATGGCTACACCTTC
TRBV7-7	TRBJ2-1	NA	CASSLDEGLNNEQFF	TGTGCCAGCAGCTTAGACGAAGGACTTAACAATGAGCAGTTCTTC
TRBV10-3	TRBJ2-1	TRBD1	CASSGTGLYNEQFF	TGTGCCTCTTCCGGGACAGGGTTATACAATGAGCAGTTCTTC
TRBV19	TRBJ2-7	NA	CASSIGRVGPWDEQYF	TGTGCCAGTAGTATAGGACGAGTGGGCCCTTGGGACGAGCAGTACTTC
TRBV5-6	TRBJ1-1	NA	CASRGLNTEAFF	TGTGCCAGCAGGGGGCTGAACACTGAAGCTTTCTTT
TRBV4-3	TRBJ2-4	NA	CASSQSRDFLAKNIQYF	TGCGCCAGCAGCCAATCCAGGGACTTCCTAGCCAAAAACATTCAGTACTTC
TRBV19	TRBJ1-4	TRBD1	CASSRLTGTKEKLFF	TGTGCCAGTAGTCGGTTGACAGGGACGAAGGAAAAACTGTTTTTT
TRBV5-1	TRBJ2-7	TRBD1	CASSQDRGGYEQYF	TGCGCCAGCAGCCAGGACAGGGGCGGCTACGAGCAGTACTTC
TRBV27	TRBJ2-3	NA	CASSPGQPSDTQYF	TGTGCCAGCAGCCCGGGACAACCCTCAGATACGCAGTATTTT
TRBV19	TRBJ1-2	NA	CASSIRQELNYGYTF	TGTGCCAGTAGTATAAGACAGGAGCTTAACTATGGCTACACCTTC
TRBV11-3	TRBJ2-5	TRBD1	CASSSWTGGNQETQYF	TGTGCCAGCAGCTCCTGGACAGGGGGGAACCAAGAGACCCAGTACTTC
TRBV13	TRBJ1-4	TRBD1	CASSLSPGTANEKLFF	TGTGCCAGCAGCTTATCCCCCGGGACAGCAAATGAAAAACTGTTTTTT